This T cell receptor (beta chain) is drawn from a study of beta chain features in type 1 diabetes. The CDR3 has 13 amino acids. V was clipped by 2 bases and J by 2 bases, with 6 bases between them. Germline V gene sequence: CDR1 SGHTA, CDR2 FQGNSA. Sorting of CD4+ naive, central memory, regulatory and stem cell-like memory cells was performed via CD45RO/CCR7/CD25/CD127/CD95/CD27. Every bit of the isolated RNA underwent reverse transcription, so sequencing read expressed TCRB transcripts. Assay: immunoSEQ multiplex PCR; the TCRdb copy retains only in-frame clones and omits some. This table has roughly 300,000 clones, around 8% appearing once. This clone was seen only a few times. Other DNA sequences in the sample encode the same CDR3.

The chain links TRBV7-2 to TRBJ1-1, with D hard to call. The sequence was collected from a young woman in good health. The sequenced sample consisted of central memory CD4+ T cells from blood. The CDR3 region has the DNA TGTGCCAGCAGCTTATCTAGAAACACTGAAGCTTTCTTT. This codes for CASSLSRNTEAFF.